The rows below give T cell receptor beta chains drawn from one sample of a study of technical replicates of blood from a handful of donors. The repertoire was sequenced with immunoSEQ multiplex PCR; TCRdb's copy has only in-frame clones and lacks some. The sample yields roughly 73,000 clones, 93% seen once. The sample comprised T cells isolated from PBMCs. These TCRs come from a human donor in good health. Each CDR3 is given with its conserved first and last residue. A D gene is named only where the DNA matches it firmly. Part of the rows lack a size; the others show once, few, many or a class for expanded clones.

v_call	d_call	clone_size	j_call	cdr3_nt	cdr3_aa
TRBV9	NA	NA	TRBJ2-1	TGTGCCAGCAGCGTAGCGTCTCGGGTCCATGAGCAGTTCTTC	CASSVASRVHEQFF
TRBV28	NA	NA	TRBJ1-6	TGTGCCAGCAGTCTCCCCGGAGGACCGGCCCTCCACTTT	CASSLPGGPALHF
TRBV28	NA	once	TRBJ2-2	TGTGCCAGCAGGTCGGACACCGGGGAGCTGTTTTTT	CASRSDTGELFF
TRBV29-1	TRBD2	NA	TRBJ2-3	TGCAGCGTTCGGTCTAGCGGGACGAGCACAGATACGCAGTATTTT	CSVRSSGTSTDTQYF
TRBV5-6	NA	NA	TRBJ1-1	TGTGCCAGCAGCTCGCTAGTTGGTATGAACACTGAAGCTTTCTTT	CASSSLVGMNTEAFF
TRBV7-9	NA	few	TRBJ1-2	TGTGCCAGCAGCTTTACTTCTAACTATGGCTACACCTTC	CASSFTSNYGYTF
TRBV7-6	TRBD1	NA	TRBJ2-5	TGTGCCAGCAGCCAAATCGGACAGGATGGGGAGACCCAGTACTTC	CASSQIGQDGETQYF
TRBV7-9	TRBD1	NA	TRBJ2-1	TGTGCCAGCAGCTCCAAAGGGGACAGTTCCTACAATGAGCAGTTCTTC	CASSSKGDSSYNEQFF
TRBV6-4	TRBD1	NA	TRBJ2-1	TGTGCCGTTACCGGGACAGGGGTGGAGAATGAGCAGTTCTTC	CAVTGTGVENEQFF
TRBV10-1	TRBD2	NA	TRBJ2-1	TGCGCCAGCAGTCCTCTAGCGGGAGCCTACAATGAGCAGTTCTTC	CASSPLAGAYNEQFF
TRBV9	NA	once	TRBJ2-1	TGTGCCAGCAGCGTATCCCCCTACTTCTCCTACAATGAGCAGTTCTTC	CASSVSPYFSYNEQFF
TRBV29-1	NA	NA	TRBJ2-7	TGCAGCGCCTCGGCCGGGGTCTACGAGCAGTACTTC	CSASAGVYEQYF
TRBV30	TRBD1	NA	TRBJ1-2	TGTGCCTGGAGCCGGGACAGCTACTATGGCTACACCTTC	CAWSRDSYYGYTF
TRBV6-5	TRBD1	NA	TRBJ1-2	TGTGCCAGCAGTTACTCGCAGGGGGACTATGGCTACACCTTC	CASSYSQGDYGYTF